This record covers a single T cell receptor beta chain. Germline assignment: CDR1 SGDLS and CDR2 YYNGEE. This CDR3 is built from 18 residues. The trim removed 3 bases at V and 6 bases at J, leaving 12 bases unmatched. These data originate in a study of blood T cell repertoires in COVID-19. Study details: Nucleic acid was either cDNA or gDNA, and it came from T cells, B-cell-depleted T cells, or PBMCs.

Under the authors' procedure: Estimation of nucleated cell counts was performed using reference gene primer amplification. Some clones are missing from TCRdb's copy, which holds only in-frame ones; the method was immunoSEQ multiplex PCR. V, J and clone size are taken as reported in that table, and D and trimming were inferred from the DNA itself. The sample consists of approximately 50,000 clones, approximately 90% of them appearing once. The TCR originated in a man in his 70s with acute or convalescent COVID-19. Sequenced material: peripheral blood. V gene TRBV9 combines with J gene TRBJ2-1; 13 nucleotides line up with TRBD2. In DNA, the CDR3 is TGTGCCAGCAGCGCCGGACTAGCGGGGGCCGTACCTGGCAATGAGCAGTTCTTC. It yields the protein CASSAGLAGAVPGNEQFF.